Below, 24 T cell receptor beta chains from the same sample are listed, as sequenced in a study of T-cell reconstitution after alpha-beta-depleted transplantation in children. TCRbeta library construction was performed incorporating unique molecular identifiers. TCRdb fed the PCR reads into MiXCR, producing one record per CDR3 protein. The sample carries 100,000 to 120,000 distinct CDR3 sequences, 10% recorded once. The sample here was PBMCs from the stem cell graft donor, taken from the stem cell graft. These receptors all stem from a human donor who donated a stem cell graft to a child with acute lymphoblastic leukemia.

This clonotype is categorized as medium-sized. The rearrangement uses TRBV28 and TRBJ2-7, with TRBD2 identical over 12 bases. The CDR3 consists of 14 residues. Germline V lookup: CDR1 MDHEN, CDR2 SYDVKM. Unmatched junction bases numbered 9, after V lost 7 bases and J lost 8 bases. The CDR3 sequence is CASTTLTSGSKQYF. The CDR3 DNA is TGTGCCAGCACCACCCTGACTAGCGGGAGTAAGCAGTACTTC.

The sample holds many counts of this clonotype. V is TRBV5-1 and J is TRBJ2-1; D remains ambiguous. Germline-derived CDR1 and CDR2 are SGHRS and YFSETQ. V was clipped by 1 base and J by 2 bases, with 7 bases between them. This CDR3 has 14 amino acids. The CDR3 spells CASSLYQAYNEQFF. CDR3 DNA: TGCGCCAGCAGCTTGTACCAAGCCTACAATGAGCAGTTCTTC.

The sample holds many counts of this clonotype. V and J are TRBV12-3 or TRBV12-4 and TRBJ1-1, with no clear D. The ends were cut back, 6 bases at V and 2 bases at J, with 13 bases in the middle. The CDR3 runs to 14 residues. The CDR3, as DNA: TGTGCCAGCAGACCAAGCAATTTTAACACTGAAGCTTTCTTT. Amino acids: CASRPSNFNTEAFF.

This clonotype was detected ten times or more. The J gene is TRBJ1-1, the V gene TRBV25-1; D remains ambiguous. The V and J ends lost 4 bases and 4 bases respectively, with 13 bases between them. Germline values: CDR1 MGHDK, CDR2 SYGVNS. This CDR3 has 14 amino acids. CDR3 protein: CASSAGGRSTEAFF. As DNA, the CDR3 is TGTGCCAGCAGTGCCGGCGGGAGGAGCACTGAAGCTTTCTTT.

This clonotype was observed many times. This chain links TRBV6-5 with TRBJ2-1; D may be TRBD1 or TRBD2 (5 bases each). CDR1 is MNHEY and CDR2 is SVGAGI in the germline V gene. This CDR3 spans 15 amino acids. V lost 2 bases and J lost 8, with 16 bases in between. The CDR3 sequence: CASSYRGPKDDEQFF. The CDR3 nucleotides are TGTGCCAGCAGTTACAGGGGACCTAAAGACGATGAGCAGTTCTTC.

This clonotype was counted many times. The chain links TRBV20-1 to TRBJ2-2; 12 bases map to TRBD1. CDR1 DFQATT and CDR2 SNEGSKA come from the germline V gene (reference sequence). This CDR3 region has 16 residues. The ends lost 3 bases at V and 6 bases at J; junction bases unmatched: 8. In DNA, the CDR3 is TGCAGTGCTAGCGGGGGACAGGGGGCGCGGCCCGGGGAGCTGTTTTTT. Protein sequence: CSASGGQGARPGELFF.

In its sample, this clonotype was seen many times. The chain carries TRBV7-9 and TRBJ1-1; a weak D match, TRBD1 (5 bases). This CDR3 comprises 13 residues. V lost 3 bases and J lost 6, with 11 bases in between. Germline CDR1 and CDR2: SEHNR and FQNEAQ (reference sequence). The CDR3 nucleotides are TGTGCCAGCAGCTTCGGGGGAACCGCTGAAGCTTTCTTT. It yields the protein CASSFGGTAEAFF.

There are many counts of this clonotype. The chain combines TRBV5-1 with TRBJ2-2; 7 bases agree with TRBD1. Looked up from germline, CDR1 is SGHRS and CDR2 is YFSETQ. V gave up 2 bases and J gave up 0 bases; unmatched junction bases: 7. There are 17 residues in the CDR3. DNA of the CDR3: TGCGCCAGCAGCTTTACCTGGACAGGTGCGAACACCGGGGAGCTGTTTTTT. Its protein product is CASSFTWTGANTGELFF.

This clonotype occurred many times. The CDR3, as DNA: TGTGCCAGCAGCAATAAGGGACGGTGCTATAGCAATCAGCCCCAGCATTTT. It is translated as CASSNKGRCYSNQPQHF. The chain links TRBV21-1 to TRBJ1-5; the D segment call TRBD1 is taken from the table without a DNA check. TRBV21-1 is annotated as a pseudogene. The CDR3 is made up of 17 amino acids.

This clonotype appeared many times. This CDR3 is CASSYSRTGGLVAYGYTF. In DNA form, the CDR3 reads TGTGCCAGCAGTTACTCGCGGACAGGGGGTTTGGTAGCCTATGGCTACACCTTC. The chain uses TRBV6-5 and TRBJ1-2, with TRBD1 matching 10 bases. This CDR3 contains 18 residues. Germline CDR1 and CDR2: MNHEY and SVGAGI. V gave up 0 bases and J gave up 4 bases; unmatched junction bases: 11.

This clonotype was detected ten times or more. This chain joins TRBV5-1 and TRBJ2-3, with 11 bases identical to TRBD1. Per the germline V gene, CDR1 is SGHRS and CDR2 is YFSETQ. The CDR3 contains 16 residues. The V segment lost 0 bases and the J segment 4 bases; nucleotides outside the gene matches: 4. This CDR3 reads CASSLEGQGVADTQYF. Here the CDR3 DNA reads TGCGCCAGCAGCTTGGAGGGACAGGGGGTGGCAGATACGCAGTATTTT. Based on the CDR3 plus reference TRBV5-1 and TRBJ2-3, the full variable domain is KAGVTQTPRYLIKTRGQQVTLSCSPISGHRSVSWYQQTPGQGLQFLFEYFSETQRNKGNFPGRFSGRQFSNSRSEMNVSTLELGDSALYLCASSLEGQGVADTQYFGPGTRLTVL.

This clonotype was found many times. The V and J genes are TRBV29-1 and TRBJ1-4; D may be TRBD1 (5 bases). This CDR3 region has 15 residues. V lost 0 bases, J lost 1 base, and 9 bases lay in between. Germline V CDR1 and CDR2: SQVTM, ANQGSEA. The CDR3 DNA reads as TGCAGCGTTGAAGAGACAGCCGGAACTAATGAAAAACTGTTTTTT. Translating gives CSVEETAGTNEKLFF.

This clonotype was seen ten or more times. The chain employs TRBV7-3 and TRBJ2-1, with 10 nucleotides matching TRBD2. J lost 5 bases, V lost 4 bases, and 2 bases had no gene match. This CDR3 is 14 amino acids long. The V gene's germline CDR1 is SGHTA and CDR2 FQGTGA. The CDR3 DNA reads TGTGCCAGCAGCTCCGGACTAGCGGACAATGAGCAGTTCTTC. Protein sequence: CASSSGLADNEQFF.

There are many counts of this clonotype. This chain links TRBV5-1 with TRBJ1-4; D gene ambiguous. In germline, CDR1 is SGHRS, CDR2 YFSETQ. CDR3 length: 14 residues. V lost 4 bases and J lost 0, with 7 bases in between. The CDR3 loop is CASSETTTNEKLFF. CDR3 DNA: TGCGCCAGCAGCGAGACAACAACTAATGAAAAACTGTTTTTT.

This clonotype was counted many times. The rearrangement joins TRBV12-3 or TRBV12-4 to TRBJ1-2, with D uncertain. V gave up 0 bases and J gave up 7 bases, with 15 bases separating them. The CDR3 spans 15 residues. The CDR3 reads CASSLAAEKTGGYTF. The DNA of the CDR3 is TGTGCCAGCAGTTTAGCGGCCGAAAAAACCGGTGGCTACACCTTC.

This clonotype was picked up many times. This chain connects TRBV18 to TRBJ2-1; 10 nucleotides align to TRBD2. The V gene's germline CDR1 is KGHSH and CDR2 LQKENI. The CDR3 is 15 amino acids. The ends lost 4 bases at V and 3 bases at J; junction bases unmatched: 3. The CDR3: CASSLGTSDYNEQFF. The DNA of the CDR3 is TGTGCCAGCTCACTAGGGACTAGCGACTACAATGAGCAGTTCTTC.

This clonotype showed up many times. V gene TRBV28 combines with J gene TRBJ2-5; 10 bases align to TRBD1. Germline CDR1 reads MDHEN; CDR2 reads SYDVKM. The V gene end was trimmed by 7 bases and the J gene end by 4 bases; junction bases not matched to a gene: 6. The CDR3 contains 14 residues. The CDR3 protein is CASTGTGDGETQYF. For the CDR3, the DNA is TGTGCCAGCACCGGGACAGGGGATGGAGAGACCCAGTACTTC.

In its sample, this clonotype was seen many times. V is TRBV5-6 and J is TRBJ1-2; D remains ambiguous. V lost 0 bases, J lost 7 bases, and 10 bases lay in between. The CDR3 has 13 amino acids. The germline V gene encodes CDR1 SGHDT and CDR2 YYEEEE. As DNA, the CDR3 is TGTGCCAGCAGCTTGGCCCCAGGTACTGGCTACACCTTC. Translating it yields CASSLAPGTGYTF.

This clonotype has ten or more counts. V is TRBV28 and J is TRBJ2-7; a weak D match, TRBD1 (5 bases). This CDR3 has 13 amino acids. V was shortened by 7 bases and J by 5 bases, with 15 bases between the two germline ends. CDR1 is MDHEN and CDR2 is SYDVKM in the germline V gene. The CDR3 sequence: CASNEGAINEQYF. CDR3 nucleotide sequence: TGTGCCAGCAATGAAGGGGCGATCAACGAGCAGTACTTC.

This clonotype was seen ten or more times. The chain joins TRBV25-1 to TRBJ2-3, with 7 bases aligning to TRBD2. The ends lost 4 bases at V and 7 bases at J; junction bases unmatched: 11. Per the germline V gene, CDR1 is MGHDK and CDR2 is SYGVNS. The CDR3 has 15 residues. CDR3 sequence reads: CASSGGLEESNTQYF. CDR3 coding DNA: TGTGCCAGCAGTGGAGGACTAGAGGAGAGCAATACGCAGTATTTT.

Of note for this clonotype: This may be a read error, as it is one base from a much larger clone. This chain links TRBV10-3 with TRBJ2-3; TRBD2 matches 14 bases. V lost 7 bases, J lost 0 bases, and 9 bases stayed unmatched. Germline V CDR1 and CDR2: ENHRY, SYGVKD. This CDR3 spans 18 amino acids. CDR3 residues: CAIMDKTSGGASTDTQYF. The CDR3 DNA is TGTGCCATCATGGATAAGACTAGCGGGGGGGCCAGCACAGATACGCAGTATTTT.

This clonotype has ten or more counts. CDR3 in amino acids: CASRDPLSGRARFETQYF. The DNA of the CDR3 is TGTGCCAGCAGGGACCCCCTTAGCGGGAGGGCCCGCTTCGAGACCCAGTACTTC. The chain couples TRBV6-1 to TRBJ2-5, with 11 bases lining up with TRBD2. J lost 5 bases, V lost 6 bases, and 17 bases had no gene match. From germline, CDR1 is MNHNS and CDR2 SASEGT. The CDR3 runs to 18 residues.

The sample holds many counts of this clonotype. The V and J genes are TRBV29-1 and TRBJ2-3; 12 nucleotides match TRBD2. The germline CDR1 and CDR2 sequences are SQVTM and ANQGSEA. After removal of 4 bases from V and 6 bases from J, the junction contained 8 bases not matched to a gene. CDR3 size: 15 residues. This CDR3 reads CSVATSGRFTDTQYF. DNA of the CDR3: TGCAGCGTTGCAACTAGCGGGAGGTTTACGGATACGCAGTATTTT.

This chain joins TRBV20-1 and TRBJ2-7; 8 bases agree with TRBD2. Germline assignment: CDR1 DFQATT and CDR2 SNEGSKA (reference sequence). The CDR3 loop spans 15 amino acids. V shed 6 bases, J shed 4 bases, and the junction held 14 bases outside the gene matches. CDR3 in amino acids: CSASSPGGGLYEQYF. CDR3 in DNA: TGCAGTGCCTCTTCCCCGGGGGGGGGCTTGTACGAGCAGTACTTC.